The 8 T cell receptor beta chains below all came from one sample that was sequenced in a study of early T cells in non-severe SARS-CoV-2 infection. TCRdb re-analysed the 5' RACE reads in MiXCR, keeping a single row per CDR3 protein. The table records some 49,000 distinct CDR3 sequences, 10% to 15% of them present only once. The sequencing sample was made of whole blood. The receptors were sampled from an adult who was a healthcare worker with PCR-confirmed SARS-CoV-2 infection or an uninfected control (not recorded which).

This clonotype was observed many times. The chain couples TRBV7-8 to TRBJ1-2; D possibly corresponds to TRBD1 (5 bases). Germline CDR1 reads SGHVS; CDR2 reads FQNEAQ. V was shortened by 5 bases and J by 3 bases, with 10 bases between the two germline ends. This CDR3 is 13 amino acids long. This chain's CDR3 is CASSKETDYGYTF. The CDR3 DNA is TGTGCCAGCAGCAAGGAGACAGACTATGGCTACACCTTC. The full variable domain, in which reference TRBV7-8 and TRBJ1-2 provide the parts outside the CDR3, is GAGVSQSPRYKVAKRGQDVALRCDPISGHVSLFWYQQALGQGPEFLTYFQNEAQLDKSGLPSDRFFAERPEGSVSTLKIQRTQQEDSAVYLCASSKETDYGYTFGSGTRLTVV.

The chain employs TRBV9 and TRBJ2-3; D call uncertain. Germline values: CDR1 SGDLS, CDR2 YYNGEE. V was pared by 3 bases and J by 2 bases, with 7 bases between. The CDR3 extends over 13 amino acids. CDR3 sequence (DNA): TGTGCCAGCAGCGGCCAGCTCACAGATACGCAGTATTTT. It is translated as CASSGQLTDTQYF.

This clonotype turned up a few times. The J gene is TRBJ2-1, the V gene TRBV12-5; 7 positions match TRBD2. In germline, CDR1 is LGHNT, CDR2 FRNRAP. The CDR3 sequence is 16 residues long. The J segment lost 0 bases and the V segment lost 4 bases, leaving 6 bases of the junction unmatched. The CDR3 loop reads CASGSGLVGSYNEQFF. The CDR3 bases are TGTGCTAGTGGTTCTGGACTAGTGGGCTCCTACAATGAGCAGTTCTTC.

This clonotype occurred a few times. V and J are TRBV7-2 and TRBJ2-3; D unclear. The V gene lost 4 bases and the J gene lost 2 bases, with 10 bases spanning the gap. The CDR3 consists of 14 residues. Germline CDR1 is SGHTA and CDR2 is FQGNSA. This CDR3 reads CASSYPGPTDTQYF. CDR3 DNA: TGTGCCAGCAGCTATCCGGGCCCCACAGATACGCAGTATTTT.

V is TRBV2 and J is TRBJ1-2, with D unresolved. The V and J ends lost 11 bases and 5 bases respectively, with 21 bases between them. Per the germline V gene, CDR1 is SNHLY and CDR2 is FYNNEI. The CDR3 has 14 amino acids. The CDR3 coding sequence is TGTGCCGGCAAAATTGCGACGCAAGGTTATGGCTACACCTTC. Protein sequence: CAGKIATQGYGYTF.

This clonotype was counted only a few times. The J gene is TRBJ2-3, the V gene TRBV7-8, with D unresolved. CDR3 length: 14 amino acids. Trimming shortened V by 0 bases and J by 0 bases, and 4 bases separated the two germline ends. CDR1 is SGHVS, CDR2 FQNEAQ, per germline. CDR3 DNA: TGTGCCAGCAGCTTAGCGTCTAGCACAGATACGCAGTATTTT. This encodes CASSLASSTDTQYF.

This clonotype was recorded at least ten times. The V and J genes are TRBV18 and TRBJ2-1; 8 nucleotides agree with TRBD2. Germline trimming cut 3 bases from V and 3 bases from J; bases unmatched to any gene: 10. Per germline, CDR1 KGHSH and CDR2 LQKENI. This CDR3 comprises 17 residues. The chain's CDR3 is CASSPKTGTRGYNEQFF. The CDR3 nucleotides are TGTGCCAGCTCACCGAAAACCGGGACTAGGGGCTACAATGAGCAGTTCTTC.

This sequence joins TRBV7-9 and TRBJ1-1, with TRBD1 as a possible D gene (6 bases). CDR1 SEHNR and CDR2 FQNEAQ come from the germline V gene (reference sequence). The CDR3 runs 14 residues. Trimming shortened V by 1 base and J by 6 bases, and 12 bases separated the two germline ends. The CDR3 DNA follows: TGTGCCAGCAGCTTAGTCACAGGGCTCGCTGAAGCTTTCTTT. It codes for CASSLVTGLAEAFF.